The 3 T cell receptor beta chains listed next were all sequenced from one sample in a study of beta chain features in type 1 diabetes. General study points: Moderately but significantly shorter TCRB CDR3s were found in Type 1 diabetes patients in all four CD4+ subsets.

Which antigens these TCRs recognize remains unknown. Since all of the isolated RNA was reverse transcribed, expressed TCRB transcripts were what got sequenced. TCRdb's table, derived via immunoSEQ multiplex PCR, lists solely in-frame clones and lacks some. The data show about 190,000 clones, approximately 8% seen once. Sequencing was done on a sample of central memory CD4+ T cells from blood. The receptors here all came from a man in his late teens or twenties with type 1 diabetes.

The sample holds a few counts of this clone. The chain combines TRBV2 with TRBJ1-5, with D possibly being TRBD1 (5 bases). V gave up 3 bases and J gave up 6 bases, with 15 bases separating them. CDR1 SNHLY and CDR2 FYNNEI come from the germline V gene. The CDR3 has 15 amino acids. CDR3: CASSEARTFSQPQHF. CDR3 bases: TGTGCCAGCAGTGAGGCAAGGACATTCTCTCAGCCCCAGCATTTT.

This clone has only a few counts. J is TRBJ2-2 and V is TRBV2, with unresolved D. The CDR3 totals 14 residues. Trimming removed 2 bases at V and 4 bases at J, with 8 bases between. Germline CDR1 SNHLY, CDR2 FYNNEI. CDR3 in amino acids: CASSESGPTGELFF. The CDR3 DNA reads as TGTGCCAGCAGTGAAAGTGGGCCCACCGGGGAGCTGTTTTTT.

The V gene is TRBV9, the J gene TRBJ2-7; 10 bases are shared with TRBD1. Trimming took 3 bases from V and 3 from J; bases not matched to a gene: 6. The CDR3 runs to 15 residues. Germline V gene sequence: CDR1 SGDLS, CDR2 YYNGEE. The CDR3 protein is CASSASGQGIYEQYF. CDR3 nucleotide sequence: TGTGCCAGCAGCGCCTCGGGACAGGGGATCTACGAGCAGTACTTC. The variable domain in full, with the rest retrieved from reference TRBV9 and TRBJ2-7, is DSGVTQTPKHLITATGQRVTLRCSPRSGDLSVYWYQQSLDQGLQFLIQYYNGEERAKGNILERFSAQQFPDLHSELNLSSLELGDSALYFCASSASGQGIYEQYFGPGTRLTVT.